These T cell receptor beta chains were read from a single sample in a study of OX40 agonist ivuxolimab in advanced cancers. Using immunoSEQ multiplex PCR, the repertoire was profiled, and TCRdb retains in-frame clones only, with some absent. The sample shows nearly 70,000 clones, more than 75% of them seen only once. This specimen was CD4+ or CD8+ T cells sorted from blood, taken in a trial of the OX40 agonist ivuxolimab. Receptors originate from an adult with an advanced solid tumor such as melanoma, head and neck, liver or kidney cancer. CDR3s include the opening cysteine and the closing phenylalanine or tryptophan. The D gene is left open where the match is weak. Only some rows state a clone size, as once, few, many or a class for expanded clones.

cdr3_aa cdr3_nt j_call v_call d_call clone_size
CASSGTGGLTGELFF TGTGCCTCATCCGGGACAGGGGGCCTCACCGGGGAGCTGTTTTTT TRBJ2-2 TRBV10-3 TRBD1 NA
CASRSRRSGTEAFF TGTGCCAGCAGGTCCCGGAGGTCGGGCACTGAAGCTTTCTTT TRBJ1-1 TRBV28 NA NA
CASSQRQGRTEAFF TGTGCCAGCAGCCAGCGACAGGGGAGGACTGAAGCTTTCTTT TRBJ1-1 TRBV5-5 TRBD1 NA
CASSVGSPTDTQYF TGTGCCAGCAGCGTGGGGAGCCCAACAGATACGCAGTATTTT TRBJ2-3 TRBV9 NA NA
CASSLEPDRVGGYTF TGTGCCAGCAGCTTGGAACCCGACAGGGTCGGTGGCTACACCTTC TRBJ1-2 TRBV5-8 TRBD1 NA
CAWTLGHGANVLTF TGTGCCTGGACGTTAGGGCATGGGGCCAACGTCCTGACTTTC TRBJ2-6 TRBV30 NA NA
CASSFGQGRNTEAFF TGTGCCAGTAGTTTCGGACAGGGGAGGAACACTGAAGCTTTCTTT TRBJ1-1 TRBV19 TRBD1 once
CASSLNWGRRDTGELFF TGTGCCAGCAGCTTGAATTGGGGACGGCGTGACACCGGGGAGCTGTTTTTT TRBJ2-2 TRBV7-9 NA NA
CASSLYTREFGYGYTF TGTGCCAGCAGCTTATATACCAGGGAATTCGGGTATGGCTACACCTTC TRBJ1-2 TRBV7-2 NA NA
CATSTGNTGELFF TGTGCCACCAGCACAGGGAACACCGGGGAGCTGTTTTTT TRBJ2-2 TRBV15 NA NA
CASSLGVGQGPYEQYF TGTGCCAGCAGCTTAGGAGTAGGACAGGGGCCCTACGAGCAGTACTTC TRBJ2-7 TRBV11-3 TRBD1 NA
CAWDITGGRSDTQYF TGTGCCTGGGATATCACAGGGGGCAGGTCAGATACGCAGTATTTT TRBJ2-3 TRBV30 TRBD1 NA
CASSLRLVNEQYF TGTGCCAGCAGCTTAAGGCTAGTCAACGAGCAGTACTTC TRBJ2-7 TRBV7-2 NA NA
CASSLSGGYNEQFF TGTGCCAGCAGCTTATCAGGGGGGTACAATGAGCAGTTCTTC TRBJ2-1 TRBV7-3 NA NA
CASRIASEAFF TGTGCCAGCAGGATAGCTTCTGAAGCTTTCTTT TRBJ1-1 TRBV11-3 NA NA
CASSSSLTYGYTF TGTGCCAGCAGTTCCAGCTTAACCTATGGCTACACCTTC TRBJ1-2 TRBV28 NA NA
CASIPQGSGRPDTQYF TGTGCCAGCATCCCGCAGGGTAGCGGGAGGCCAGATACGCAGTATTTT TRBJ2-3 TRBV2 TRBD2 NA
CASSVAPGQGHNEQFF TGTGCCAGCAGCGTAGCTCCGGGACAGGGCCACAATGAGCAGTTCTTC TRBJ2-1 TRBV9 TRBD1 NA
CASSFYGGTEAFF TGTGCCAGCAGCTTTTACGGCGGGACTGAAGCTTTCTTT TRBJ1-1 TRBV7-2 NA few
CASSFNRASPLHF TGTGCCAGCAGCTTTAACAGGGCTTCACCCCTCCACTTT TRBJ1-6 TRBV11-2 NA NA
CASSPTTGGHGTYNSPLHF TGCGCCAGCAGCCCTACGACAGGGGGCCATGGGACCTATAATTCACCCCTCCACTTT TRBJ1-6 TRBV5-1 TRBD1 NA
CASSTQQVGIEAFF TGTGCCAGCAGTACCCAACAGGTGGGGATTGAAGCTTTCTTT TRBJ1-1 TRBV6-5 NA NA
CASSQDRGWGVRNIQYF TGCGCCAGCAGCCAAGATCGGGGCTGGGGCGTCAGAAACATTCAGTACTTC TRBJ2-4 TRBV4-3 NA NA
CASSYSRSDEQYF TGTGCCAGCAGCTACAGCCGTTCGGACGAGCAGTACTTC TRBJ2-7 TRBV7-2 NA few
CASSFDRGLYNEQFF TGTGCCAGCAGCTTTGACAGGGGGCTTTACAATGAGCAGTTCTTC TRBJ2-1 TRBV7-2 TRBD1 NA
CAWSLRDRKEVVPGLNEKLFF TGTGCCTGGAGTCTGAGGGACAGGAAAGAGGTTGTCCCGGGACTTAATGAAAAACTGTTTTTT TRBJ1-4 TRBV30 TRBD1 NA
CASSLRGGGELFF TGCGCCAGCAGCCTCAGGGGCGGCGGGGAGCTGTTTTTT TRBJ2-2 TRBV5-1 NA NA
CASSNRGGLGSDTQYF TGTGCCAGTAGCAATCGAGGGGGCCTAGGGTCAGATACGCAGTATTTT TRBJ2-3 TRBV19 TRBD1 NA